A selection of T cell receptor beta chains follows, all from one sample in a study of T cells in Graves' hyperthyroidism and ophthalmopathy. TCRdb reanalysed the multiplex PCR reads using MiXCR and keeps one entry per CDR3 protein. The repertoire holds some 760,000 distinct CDR3 sequences, with 14% as singletons. Sequencing input: blood. Receptor source: a woman under 30 with Graves' hyperthyroidism. CDR3s include the opening cysteine and the closing phenylalanine or tryptophan. Each record gives: CDR3 DNA, CDR3 protein, D gene, J gene, V gene, clone size. A D gene is named only where the DNA matches it firmly. The size of a clone is reported for some rows only, either as once, few or many, or as a class for expanded clones.

TGTGCCAGCAGCTTGGACGGACAGAGCTCCTACGAGCAGTACTTC CASSLDGQSSYEQYF NA TRBJ2-7 TRBV5-8 NA
TGTGCCAGCAGCGTAGGGAAGGGTTTAGACAATGAGCAGTTCTTC CASSVGKGLDNEQFF NA TRBJ2-1 TRBV9 NA
TGTGCCAGCAGCGTAGGCGGGCATTCACCCCTCCACTTT CASSVGGHSPLHF NA TRBJ1-6 TRBV9 few
TGTGCCAGTATGTGGGACACTGAAGCTTTCTTT CASMWDTEAFF NA TRBJ1-1 TRBV19 NA
TGTGCCAGCAGTGATACAGGGAGCTCCTACGAGCAGTACTTC CASSDTGSSYEQYF NA TRBJ2-7 TRBV6-1 few
TGTGCCATCAGTGAAGACAGGGCCAACAATCAGCCCCAGCATTTT CAISEDRANNQPQHF TRBD1 TRBJ1-5 TRBV10-3 many
TGTGCCAGCAGTTTACAGGTGGAGGCGGGCTACACCTTC CASSLQVEAGYTF NA TRBJ1-2 TRBV6-2/TRBV6-3 NA
TGTGCCAGCAGCTTGGATACGGAGACAGTCTACGAGCAGTACTTC CASSLDTETVYEQYF NA TRBJ2-7 TRBV5-4 few
TGTGCCAGCAATGGGGGCGCTTCTGGAAACACCATATATTTT CASNGGASGNTIYF NA TRBJ1-3 TRBV2 many
TGTGCCAGCATGGAGACTAGCGGCTACGAGCAGTACTTC CASMETSGYEQYF TRBD2 TRBJ2-7 TRBV2 NA
TGTGCCAGCAGGACGAACAGGCGTATCTCCTACAATGAGCAGTTCTTC CASRTNRRISYNEQFF NA TRBJ2-1 TRBV6-2/TRBV6-3 many
TGCAGTGCTAGACTTTTGGACAGGCCAGATACGCAGTATTTT CSARLLDRPDTQYF TRBD1 TRBJ2-3 TRBV20-1 few
TGTGCCAGCAGGCCCTTATTCGGAGTAGGACCACAAGAGACCCAGTACTTC CASRPLFGVGPQETQYF NA TRBJ2-5 TRBV2 NA
TGCGCCAGCAGCCAAGATCCTAGCGGCGCCTACGAGCAGTACTTC CASSQDPSGAYEQYF TRBD2 TRBJ2-7 TRBV4-1 many
TGTGCCAGCAGCTCCCGGACGGAGCCCCTGGGAAATTCACCCCTCCACTTT CASSSRTEPLGNSPLHF NA TRBJ1-6 TRBV11-3 many
TGTGCCAGCAGGGGGCACCACACAGATACGCAGTATTTT CASRGHHTDTQYF NA TRBJ2-3 TRBV2 many
TGTGCCAGCGTCCCGGGAGAGGGCTACAATGAGCAGTTCTTC CASVPGEGYNEQFF NA TRBJ2-1 TRBV2 many
TGTGCCAGCAGCCCTTGGGCGGGAGGGCCAACCGGGGAGCTGTTTTTT CASSPWAGGPTGELFF TRBD2 TRBJ2-2 TRBV3-1 many
TGTGCCAGCAGGGACTCCGCGAGGGAGCAGTACTTC CASRDSAREQYF NA TRBJ2-7 TRBV2 NA
TGTGCCTGGTTGAATTTGCGGGAAGACACAGATACGCAGTATTTT CAWLNLREDTDTQYF NA TRBJ2-3 TRBV30 many
TGTGCCACCAGTGACCGACAGGGGGTAGATCAGCCCCAGCATTTT CATSDRQGVDQPQHF TRBD1 TRBJ1-5 TRBV24-1 many
TGCAGCGTTGCCCCCCCGGGGGCTAACTATGGCTACACCTTC CSVAPPGANYGYTF NA TRBJ1-2 TRBV29-1 NA
TGTGCCAGTACTCGACAGGGAGGGTACCAAGAGACCCAGTACTTC CASTRQGGYQETQYF NA TRBJ2-5 TRBV19 NA
TGTGCCAGCAGCTCGCGGGGGGGGCTTGCAGAGACCCAGTACTTC CASSSRGGLAETQYF TRBD2 TRBJ2-5 TRBV7-3 NA
TGTGCCAGCAGTTACTCGAGAAGGAATGAGCAGTTCTTC CASSYSRRNEQFF NA TRBJ2-1 TRBV6-6 many
TGTGCCAGCAGTTTAATCCCCTGGACAGGGGACGATGAGCAGTTCTTC CASSLIPWTGDDEQFF TRBD1 TRBJ2-1 TRBV12-3/TRBV12-4 few
TGTGCCACCAGTGACCCTGGACAGGGGAAAAACACCGGGGAGCTGTTTTTT CATSDPGQGKNTGELFF TRBD1 TRBJ2-2 TRBV24-1 many